Only a few counts were recorded for the clone carrying this T cell receptor beta chain. Its antigen is not identified. These data originate in a study of T-cell reconstitution after alpha-beta-depleted transplantation in children. The germline V gene encodes CDR1 DFQATT and CDR2 SNEGSKA (reference sequence). CDR3 length: 15 residues. V was pared by 0 bases and J by 3 bases, with 5 bases of the junction left unmatched. Study conclusions and caveats: One year after transplant, T-cell counts and diversity came mostly from newly produced T cells. At day 60, the high TCRbeta diversity found in some patients originated from recipient T cells and thymic progenitors that had survived.

The authors prepared the TCRbeta library with unique molecular identifiers. TCRdb processed the PCR reads anew with MiXCR; each CDR3 protein has one entry. The profile shows hundreds of thousands of distinct CDR3 sequences, around 15% of them singletons. The receptor's source is a boy under two years old who had a stem cell transplant for Wiskott-Aldrich syndrome, so the T cells may come from the graft donor. Sequencing was performed on PBMCs, mostly from graft donor cells, taken 360 days after TCRalphabeta/CD19-depleted stem cell transplant. This sequence joins TRBV20-1 and TRBJ2-7, with TRBD2 matching over 10 bases. The CDR3 DNA sequence: TGCAGTGCTAGAGACAGCGGGAGGGCCGTCTACGAGCAGTACTTC. This encodes CSARDSGRAVYEQYF.